Following are 14 T cell receptor beta chains from one sample sequenced in a study of patients and donors after allogeneic stem cell transplantation. TCRdb re-called the RT-PCR reads with MiXCR, one entry per CDR3 protein. The data hold approximately 61,000 distinct CDR3 sequences, with about 14% observed a single time. Sequencing was done on a sample of blood, either unsorted or a sorted T cell fraction (not recorded which). The receptors were sampled from a human donor who was either an allogeneic HSCT recipient or a stem cell or donor lymphocyte infusion donor (not recorded which). It is not recorded whose cells these are; they may come from a transplant donor.

V is TRBV4-1 and J is TRBJ1-1; TRBD1 might be the D (5 bases). Germline CDR1 is MGHRA and CDR2 is YSYEKL. Trimming removed 5 bases at V and 1 base at J, with 14 bases between. There are 15 residues in the CDR3. CDR3 DNA sequence: TGCGCCAGCAGCATTCCGGGACCGGAGAACACTGAAGCTTTCTTT. It codes for CASSIPGPENTEAFF.

The rearrangement uses TRBV4-2 and TRBJ2-7; 8 bases align to TRBD2. The trim removed 0 bases at V and 4 bases at J, leaving 8 bases unmatched. Germline V gene lookup returns CDR1 LGHNA and CDR2 YNFKEQ. The CDR3 is 16 residues long. The CDR3 sequence: CASSQDWERETYEQYF. The DNA of the CDR3 is TGTGCCAGCAGCCAAGATTGGGAGCGGGAGACTTACGAGCAGTACTTC.

This clonotype was observed at least ten times. CDR3 region: CASSLRDIEAFF. The CDR3 DNA reads TGTGCCAGCAGCTTACGGGACATTGAAGCTTTCTTT. V usage is TRBV7-9 and J usage is TRBJ1-1, with a weak D call TRBD1 (6 bases). Trimming cost V 2 bases and J 7 bases, with 8 bases left between them. CDR3 length: 12 amino acids. The V gene's germline CDR1 is SEHNR and CDR2 FQNEAQ (reference sequence).

The V and J genes are TRBV14 and TRBJ2-7, with TRBD2 matching over 11 bases. The J segment lost 3 bases and the V segment lost 4 bases, leaving 11 bases of the junction unmatched. The CDR3 is made up of 17 amino acids. Germline CDR1 and CDR2: SGHDN and FVKESK. CDR3 DNA: TGTGCCAGCAGCCGGCCCGGGACTAGCGGAATCCTCTACGAGCAGTACTTC. Translated, it gives CASSRPGTSGILYEQYF. Variable domain in full (rest from reference TRBV14 and TRBJ2-7): EAGVTQFPSHSVIEKGQTVTLRCDPISGHDNLYWYRRVMGKEIKFLLHFVKESKQDESGMPNNRFLAERTGGTYSTLKVQPAELEDSGVYFCASSRPGTSGILYEQYFGPGTRLTVT.

This clonotype was detected ten times or more. The chain employs TRBV29-1 and TRBJ1-1, with D hard to call. The germline V gene has CDR1 SQVTM and CDR2 ANQGSEA. V lost 4 bases to trimming and J lost 1 base, with 13 bases between them. The CDR3 is 14 residues long. DNA for the CDR3: TGCAGCGTTGCCGCTCGCAGTGAGAACACTGAAGCTTTCTTT. It translates to CSVAARSENTEAFF.

This clonotype was found many times. The chain links TRBV12-3 or TRBV12-4 to TRBJ1-1; no definite D call. CDR3 length equals 14 residues. Trimming pared 6 bases from V and 8 bases from J, leaving 19 bases between. The CDR3: CASSLGGQPYEAFF. The CDR3 nucleotides read TGTGCCAGCAGCCTCGGTGGTCAGCCCTACGAAGCTTTCTTT.

The V gene is TRBV29-1, the J gene TRBJ2-7; D call uncertain. V shed 6 bases and J shed 2 bases, with 8 bases lying between them. This CDR3 spans 11 amino acids. In germline, CDR1 is SQVTM, CDR2 ANQGSEA. The CDR3 protein is CSVSIPYEQYF. CDR3 sequence (DNA): TGCAGCGTCAGTATACCCTACGAGCAGTACTTC.

Only a few counts were recorded for this clonotype. The rearrangement links TRBV19 to TRBJ1-5; D call uncertain. The germline V gene has CDR1 LNHDA and CDR2 SQIVND (reference sequence). The CDR3 covers 12 residues. Trimming stripped 6 bases from V and 7 bases from J, with 10 bases between. The CDR3 sequence is CASSIGIQPQHF. As DNA, the CDR3 is TGTGCCAGTAGCATTGGAATCCAGCCCCAGCATTTT.

V gene TRBV11-2 combines with J gene TRBJ2-2; D possibly matches TRBD1 or TRBD2 (5 bases each). The V gene's germline CDR1 is SGHAT and CDR2 FQNNGV. The CDR3 spans 16 residues. Deletions cut 8 bases from V and 5 bases from J, with 21 bases between. In DNA, the CDR3 is TGTGCCAGCGACCTCAGGGACGATTCTAAGACCGGGGAGCTGTTTTTT. It is translated as CASDLRDDSKTGELFF.

The chain recombines TRBV6-5 with TRBJ1-1; D is undetermined. Trimming pared 8 bases from V and 3 bases from J, leaving 19 bases between. Germline loops: CDR1 MNHEY, CDR2 SVGAGI. This CDR3 is built from 15 residues. The CDR3 DNA sequence: TGTGCCAGCGGAGCTAAAGGGAGCATGGACACTGAAGCTTTCTTT. Its protein is CASGAKGSMDTEAFF.

J is TRBJ2-1 and V is TRBV6-5; D is uncertain. V was clipped by 5 bases and J by 0 bases, with 8 bases between them. CDR3 size: 14 residues. Germline CDR1 reads MNHEY; CDR2 reads SVGAGI. CDR3: CASSQASSYNEQFF. CDR3 coding DNA: TGTGCCAGCAGTCAGGCCAGCTCCTACAATGAGCAGTTCTTC.

The rearrangement links TRBV7-8 to TRBJ1-1; TRBD1 matches at 9 bases. This CDR3 has 15 residues. Trimming at V came to 3 bases and at J to 5 bases, leaving 7 bases not matched to a gene. Germline values: CDR1 SGHVS, CDR2 FQNEAQ. The CDR3: CASSFEQGARTEAFF. The CDR3 DNA reads as TGTGCCAGCAGCTTCGAACAGGGGGCGCGAACTGAAGCTTTCTTT.

At least ten counts were recorded for this clonotype. V usage is TRBV4-1 and J usage is TRBJ1-1, with D perhaps TRBD1 (5 bases). This CDR3 has 14 residues. The germline V and J ends were trimmed by 6 bases and 1 base, with 12 bases remaining between them. Germline V gives CDR1 MGHRA, CDR2 YSYEKL. The CDR3: CASRGTLRNTEAFF. Here the CDR3 DNA reads TGCGCCAGCAGAGGGACCCTCCGGAACACTGAAGCTTTCTTT.

The chain has TRBV27 and TRBJ2-1; TRBD2 matches 13 bases. This CDR3 contains 19 residues. Looked up from germline, CDR1 is MNHEY and CDR2 is SMNVEV (reference sequence). V lost 5 bases, J lost 1 base, and 11 bases stayed unmatched. This CDR3 is CASSAIPGTSGNSYNEQFF. The DNA for the CDR3 is TGTGCCAGCAGTGCAATACCCGGGACTAGCGGGAATTCCTACAATGAGCAGTTCTTC.